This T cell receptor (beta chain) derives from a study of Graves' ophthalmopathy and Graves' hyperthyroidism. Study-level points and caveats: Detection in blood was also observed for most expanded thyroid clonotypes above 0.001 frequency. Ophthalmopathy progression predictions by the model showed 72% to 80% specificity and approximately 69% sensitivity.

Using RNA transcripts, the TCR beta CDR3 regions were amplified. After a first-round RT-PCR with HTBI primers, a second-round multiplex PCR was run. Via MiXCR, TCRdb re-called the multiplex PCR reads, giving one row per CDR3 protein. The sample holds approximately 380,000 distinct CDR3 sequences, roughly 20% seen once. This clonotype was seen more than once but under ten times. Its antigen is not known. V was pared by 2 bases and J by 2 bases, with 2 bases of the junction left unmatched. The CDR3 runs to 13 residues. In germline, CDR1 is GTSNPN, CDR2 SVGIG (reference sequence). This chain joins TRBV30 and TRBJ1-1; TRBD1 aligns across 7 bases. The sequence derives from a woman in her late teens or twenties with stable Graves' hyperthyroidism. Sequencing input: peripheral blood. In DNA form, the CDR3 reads TGTGCCTGGAGTTGGGACAGAAACACTGAAGCTTTCTTT. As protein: CAWSWDRNTEAFF. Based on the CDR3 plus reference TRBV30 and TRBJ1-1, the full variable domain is SQTIHQWPATLVQPVGSPLSLECTVEGTSNPNLYWYRQAAGRGLQLLFYSVGIGQISSEVPQNLSASRPQDRQFILSSKKLLLSDSGFYLCAWSWDRNTEAFFGQGTRLTVV.